This T cell receptor beta chain was retrieved from a study of blood T cell repertoires in COVID-19. Study in general: The samples span acute and convalescent COVID-19 from the United States, Italy and Spain. Sources were T cells, B-cell-depleted T cells, or PBMCs; the material itself was cDNA or gDNA.

Authors' analysis steps: Counts of nucleated cells, estimated from reference gene primer amplification, were obtained. TCRdb's copy holds only in-frame clones and misses some; the assay was immunoSEQ multiplex PCR. V and J calls and clone size are given by that table; D and trimming were obtained from the DNA. The sample gives more than 50,000 clones, roughly 78% of which show up once; 9% to 10% is in the top ten. CDR1 SGHKS and CDR2 YYEKEE come from the germline V gene (reference sequence). The length of the CDR3 is 14 residues. The V end was cut by 10 bases, the J end by 0 bases, with 17 bases between.

Source material: peripheral blood. This clonotype was sampled from a human donor in a cohort sampled during active COVID-19. The chain joins TRBV5-5 to TRBJ2-7; D is unclear. The chain's CDR3 is CASNLRSNSYEQYF. The CDR3, as DNA: TGTGCCTCTAACCTAAGATCTAACTCCTACGAGCAGTACTTC.